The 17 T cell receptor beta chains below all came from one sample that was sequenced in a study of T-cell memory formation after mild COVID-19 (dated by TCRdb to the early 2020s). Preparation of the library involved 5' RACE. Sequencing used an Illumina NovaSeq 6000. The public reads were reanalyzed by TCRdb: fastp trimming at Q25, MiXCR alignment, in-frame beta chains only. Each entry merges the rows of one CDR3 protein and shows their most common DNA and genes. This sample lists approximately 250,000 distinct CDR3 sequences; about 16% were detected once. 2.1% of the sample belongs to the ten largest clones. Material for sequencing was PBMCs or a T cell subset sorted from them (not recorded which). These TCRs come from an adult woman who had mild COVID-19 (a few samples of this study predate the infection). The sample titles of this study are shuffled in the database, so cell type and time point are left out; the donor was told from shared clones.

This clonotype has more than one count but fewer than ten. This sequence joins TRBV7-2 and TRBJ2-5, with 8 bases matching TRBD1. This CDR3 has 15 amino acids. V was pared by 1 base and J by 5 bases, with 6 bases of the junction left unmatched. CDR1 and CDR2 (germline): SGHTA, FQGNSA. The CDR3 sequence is CASSLGGTGGETQYF. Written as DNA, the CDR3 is TGTGCCAGCAGCTTAGGGGGGACAGGAGGCGAGACCCAGTACTTC.

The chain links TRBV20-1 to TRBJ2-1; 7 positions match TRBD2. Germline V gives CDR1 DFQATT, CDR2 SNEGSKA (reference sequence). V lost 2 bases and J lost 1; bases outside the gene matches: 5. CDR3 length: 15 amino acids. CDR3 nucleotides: TGCAGTGCTAGAATCGGGACTATTTCCTACAATGAGCAGTTCTTC. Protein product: CSARIGTISYNEQFF.

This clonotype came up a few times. The CDR3: CASSLLDRRDTQYF. The CDR3 region has the DNA TGTGCCAGCAGCTTGTTGGACCGGAGGGATACGCAGTATTTT. The gene calls are TRBV5-4 and TRBJ2-3; maybe TRBD2 (5 bases). The CDR3 contains 14 residues. Trimming stripped 1 base from V and 6 bases from J, with 12 bases between. CDR1 and CDR2 (germline): SGHNT, YYREEE (reference sequence). Full variable domain (rest looked up from reference TRBV5-4 and TRBJ2-3): ETGVTQSPTHLIKTRGQQVTLRCSSQSGHNTVSWYQQALGQGPQFIFQYYREEENGRGNFPPRFSGLQFPNYSSELNVNALELDDSALYLCASSLLDRRDTQYFGPGTRLTVL.

CDR3 amino acids: CASSATPAPAEAFF. The DNA for the CDR3 is TGTGCCAGCAGCGCGACCCCAGCGCCTGCTGAAGCTTTCTTT. The chain joins TRBV9 to TRBJ1-1, with unresolved D. This CDR3 has 14 amino acids. Germline V gene lookup returns CDR1 SGDLS and CDR2 YYNGEE. V was shortened by 3 bases and J by 6 bases, with 15 bases between the two germline ends.

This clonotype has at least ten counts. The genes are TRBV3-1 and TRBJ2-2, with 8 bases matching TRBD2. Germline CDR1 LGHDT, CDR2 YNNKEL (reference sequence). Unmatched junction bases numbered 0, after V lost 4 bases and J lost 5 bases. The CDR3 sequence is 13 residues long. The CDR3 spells CASSRGGTGELFF. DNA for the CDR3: TGTGCCAGCAGCCGCGGGGGGACCGGGGAGCTGTTTTTT.

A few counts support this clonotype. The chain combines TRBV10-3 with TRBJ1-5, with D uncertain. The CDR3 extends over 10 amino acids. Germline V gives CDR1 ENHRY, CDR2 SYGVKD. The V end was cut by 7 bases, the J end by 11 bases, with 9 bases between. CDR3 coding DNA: TGTGCCATCATGAGCAACACCCAGCATTTT. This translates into CAIMSNTQHF.

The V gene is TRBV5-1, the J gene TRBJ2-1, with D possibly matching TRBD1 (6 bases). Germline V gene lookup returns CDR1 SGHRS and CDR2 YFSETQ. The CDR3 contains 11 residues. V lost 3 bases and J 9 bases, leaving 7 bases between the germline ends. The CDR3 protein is CASSSQGEQFF. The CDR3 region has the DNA TGCGCCAGCAGCTCACAGGGTGAGCAGTTCTTC. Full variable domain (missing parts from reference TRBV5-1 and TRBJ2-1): KAGVTQTPRYLIKTRGQQVTLSCSPISGHRSVSWYQQTPGQGLQFLFEYFSETQRNKGNFPGRFSGRQFSNSRSEMNVSTLELGDSALYLCASSSQGEQFFGPGTRLTVL.

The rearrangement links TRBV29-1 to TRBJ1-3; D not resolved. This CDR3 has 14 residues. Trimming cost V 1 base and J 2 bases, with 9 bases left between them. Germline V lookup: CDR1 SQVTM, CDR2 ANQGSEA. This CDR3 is CSVEGAGAGNTIYF. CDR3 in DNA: TGCAGCGTTGAAGGGGCCGGGGCTGGAAACACCATATATTTT.

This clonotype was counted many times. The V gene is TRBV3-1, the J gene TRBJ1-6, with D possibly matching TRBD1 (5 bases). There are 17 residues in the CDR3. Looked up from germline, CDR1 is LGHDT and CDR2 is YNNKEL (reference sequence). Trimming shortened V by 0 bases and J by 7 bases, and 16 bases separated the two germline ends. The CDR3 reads CASSQENGALRNSPLHF. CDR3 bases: TGTGCCAGCAGCCAAGAAAATGGGGCACTACGGAATTCACCCCTCCACTTT.

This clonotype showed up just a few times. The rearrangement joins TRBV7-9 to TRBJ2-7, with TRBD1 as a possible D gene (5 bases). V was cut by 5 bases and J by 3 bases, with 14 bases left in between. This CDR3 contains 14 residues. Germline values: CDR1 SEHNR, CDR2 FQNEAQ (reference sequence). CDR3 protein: CASSRGQGIYEQYF. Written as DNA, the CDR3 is TGTGCCAGCAGCCGTGGGCAGGGCATCTACGAGCAGTACTTC.

This CDR3 is CASSQNLFSYEQYF. Written as DNA, the CDR3 is TGCGCCAGCAGTCAGAATCTGTTCTCCTACGAGCAGTACTTC. V usage is TRBV5-1 and J usage is TRBJ2-7; D ambiguous. Germline CDR1 SGHRS, CDR2 YFSETQ. Deletions cut 5 bases from V and 0 bases from J, with 12 bases between. The CDR3 is 14 amino acids. Together with reference TRBV5-1 and TRBJ2-7, the CDR3 gives the full variable domain: KAGVTQTPRYLIKTRGQQVTLSCSPISGHRSVSWYQQTPGQGLQFLFEYFSETQRNKGNFPGRFSGRQFSNSRSEMNVSTLELGDSALYLCASSQNLFSYEQYFGPGTRLTVT.

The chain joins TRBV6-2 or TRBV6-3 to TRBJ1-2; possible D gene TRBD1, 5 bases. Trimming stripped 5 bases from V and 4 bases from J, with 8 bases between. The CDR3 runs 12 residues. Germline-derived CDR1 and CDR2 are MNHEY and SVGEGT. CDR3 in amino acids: CASSTGRYGYTF. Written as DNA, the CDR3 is TGTGCCAGCAGTACAGGTCGCTATGGCTACACCTTC.

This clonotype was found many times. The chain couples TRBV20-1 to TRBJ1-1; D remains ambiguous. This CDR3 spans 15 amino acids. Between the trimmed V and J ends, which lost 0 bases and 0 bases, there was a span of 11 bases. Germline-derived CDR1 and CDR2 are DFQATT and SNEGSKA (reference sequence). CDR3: CSARDAAGVNTEAFF. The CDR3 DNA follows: TGCAGTGCTAGAGATGCGGCAGGAGTGAACACTGAAGCTTTCTTT.

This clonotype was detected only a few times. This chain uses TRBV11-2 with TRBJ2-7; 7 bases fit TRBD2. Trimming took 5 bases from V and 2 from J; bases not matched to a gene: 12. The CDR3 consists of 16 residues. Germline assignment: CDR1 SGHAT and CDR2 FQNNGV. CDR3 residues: CASSRGWGGKTYEQYF. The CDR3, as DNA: TGTGCCAGCAGCCGAGGATGGGGGGGTAAGACCTACGAGCAGTACTTC.

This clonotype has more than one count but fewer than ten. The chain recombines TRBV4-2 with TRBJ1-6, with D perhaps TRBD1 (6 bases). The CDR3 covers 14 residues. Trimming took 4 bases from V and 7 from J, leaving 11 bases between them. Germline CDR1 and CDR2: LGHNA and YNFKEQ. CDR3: CASSRTDRNSPLHF. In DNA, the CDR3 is TGTGCCAGCAGCCGAACCGACAGGAATTCACCCCTCCACTTT.

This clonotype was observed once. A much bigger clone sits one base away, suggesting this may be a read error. CDR3 nucleotide sequence: TGCGCCAGAAGCCGTGGACAGGGACCGTCCTACGAGCAGTACTTC. The encoded protein is CARSRGQGPSYEQYF. This chain links TRBV5-1 with TRBJ2-7, with 8 nucleotides matching TRBD1. The CDR3 spans 15 residues. V shed 8 bases, J shed 1 base, and the junction held 11 bases outside the gene matches. Germline loops: CDR1 SGHRS, CDR2 YFSETQ.

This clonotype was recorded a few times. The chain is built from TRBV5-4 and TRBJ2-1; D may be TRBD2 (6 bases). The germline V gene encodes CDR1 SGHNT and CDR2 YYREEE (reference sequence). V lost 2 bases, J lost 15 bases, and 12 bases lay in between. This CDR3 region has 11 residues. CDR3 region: CASSFAGSRFF. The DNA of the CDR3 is TGTGCCAGCAGCTTTGCCGGGAGTCGGTTCTTC.